The 18 T cell receptor beta chains below all came from one sample that was sequenced in a study of cytomegalovirus exposure and HLA in healthy donors. In the PCR, 60 Vbeta and 13 Jbeta primers were used. TCRdb keeps only in-frame clones here, not all; method: immunoSEQ multiplex PCR. This sample has 70,000 to 90,000 clones, with roughly 80% found just once. The sample comprised PBMCs. These TCRs come from a man aged 35-49 years in good health and CMV-seronegative.

The genes are TRBV28 and TRBJ2-3; no firm D call. The V end lost 6 bases, the J end lost 5 bases, and 18 bases lay between the germline ends. Germline V gene data show CDR1 as MDHEN and CDR2 as SYDVKM. This CDR3 has 15 residues. CDR3 in amino acids: CASRSAALAVDTQYF. DNA for the CDR3: TGTGCCAGCAGATCCGCAGCCTTGGCGGTAGATACGCAGTATTTT.

The chain employs TRBV6-6 and TRBJ1-5; the D gene is possibly TRBD1 (6 bases). CDR3 size: 16 residues. The germline V gene has CDR1 MNHNY and CDR2 SVGAGI (reference sequence). Trimming shortened V by 6 bases and J by 4 bases, and 19 bases separated the two germline ends. This CDR3 is CASRITEGGPNQPQHF. The CDR3 DNA follows: TGTGCCAGCAGGATCACAGAGGGGGGGCCTAATCAGCCCCAGCATTTT.

V gene TRBV10-3 combines with J gene TRBJ2-3; TRBD2 is a possible D gene (6 bases). Trimming cost V 4 bases and J 2 bases, with 13 bases left between them. From germline, CDR1 is ENHRY and CDR2 SYGVKD. The CDR3 covers 15 residues. Here the CDR3 DNA reads TGTGCCATCAGTGGGATAGCGGACAACACAGATACGCAGTATTTT. Amino acid sequence: CAISGIADNTDTQYF.

The chain joins TRBV4-1 to TRBJ2-1; D unresolved. Per germline, CDR1 MGHRA and CDR2 YSYEKL. The CDR3 spans 15 residues. Trimming took 1 base from V and 4 from J, leaving 11 bases between them. The chain's CDR3 is CASSQGAAEYNEQFF. In nucleotides, the CDR3 is TGCGCCAGCAGCCAAGGTGCGGCGGAATACAATGAGCAGTTCTTC.

The genes are TRBV27 and TRBJ2-2; D call uncertain. V dropped 7 bases and J dropped 1 base, with 7 bases sitting between them. The germline V gene encodes CDR1 MNHEY and CDR2 SMNVEV (reference sequence). The length of the CDR3 is 13 residues. CDR3 nucleotide sequence: TGTGCCAGCAATAAATGGAACACCGGGGAGCTGTTTTTT. Amino acid sequence: CASNKWNTGELFF.

V usage is TRBV7-8 and J usage is TRBJ1-1, with D unresolved. Per germline, CDR1 SGHVS and CDR2 FQNEAQ. The length of the CDR3 is 12 residues. Trimming removed 6 bases from V and 5 bases from J, with 10 bases in between. The chain's CDR3 is CASRFGETEAFF. The DNA of the CDR3 is TGTGCCAGCAGATTCGGGGAGACTGAAGCTTTCTTT. Supplemented by reference TRBV7-8 and TRBJ1-1, the full variable domain reads GAGVSQSPRYKVAKRGQDVALRCDPISGHVSLFWYQQALGQGPEFLTYFQNEAQLDKSGLPSDRFFAERPEGSVSTLKIQRTQQEDSAVYLCASRFGETEAFFGQGTRLTVV.

The gene calls are TRBV12-5 and TRBJ2-7; a weak D match, TRBD2 (6 bases). V dropped 3 bases and J dropped 2 bases, with 23 bases sitting between them. This CDR3 is built from 18 residues. Germline CDR1 LGHNT, CDR2 FRNRAP. The CDR3 reads CASGLDTTGAGSAYEQYF. The CDR3 DNA reads as TGTGCTAGTGGTTTAGACACGACGGGTGCCGGGAGCGCCTACGAGCAGTACTTC. Full variable domain (remainder filled in from reference TRBV12-5 and TRBJ2-7): DARVTQTPRHKVTEMGQEVTMRCQPILGHNTVFWYRQTMMQGLELLAYFRNRAPLDDSGMPKDRFSAEMPDATLATLKIQPSEPRDSAVYFCASGLDTTGAGSAYEQYFGPGTRLTVT.

This chain joins TRBV19 and TRBJ2-3; TRBD2 agrees at 8 bases. Germline lookup yields CDR1 LNHDA and CDR2 SQIVND (reference sequence). The CDR3 is 15 residues long. V lost 5 bases to trimming and J lost 4 bases; unmatched junction nucleotides: 8. CDR3 residues: CASSEVLRGADTQYF. The DNA of the CDR3 is TGTGCCAGTAGTGAAGTACTGCGGGGGGCAGATACGCAGTATTTT. Full variable domain (rest looked up from reference TRBV19 and TRBJ2-3): DGGITQSPKYLFRKEGQNVTLSCEQNLNHDAMYWYRQDPGQGLRLIYYSQIVNDFQKGDIAEGYSVSREKKESFPLTVTSAQKNPTAFYLCASSEVLRGADTQYFGPGTRLTVL.

This clone was counted a few times. V usage is TRBV10-1 and J usage is TRBJ1-4; a weak D match, TRBD1 (6 bases). The ends were cut back, 6 bases at V and 4 bases at J, with 18 bases in the middle. Germline V gives CDR1 WNHNN, CDR2 SYGVQD (reference sequence). The CDR3 is 16 amino acids. CDR3: CASSATDRGGNEKLFF. The CDR3 DNA is TGCGCCAGCAGCGCGACCGATCGAGGGGGTAATGAAAAACTGTTTTTT.

The V gene is TRBV2, the J gene TRBJ1-1, with D hard to call. V was cut by 1 base and J by 10 bases, with 7 bases left in between. The germline V gene encodes CDR1 SNHLY and CDR2 FYNNEI. This CDR3 has 11 residues. In DNA, the CDR3 is TGTGCCAGCAGTGAAGGAGTCGTAGCTTTCTTT. Protein product: CASSEGVVAFF.

J is TRBJ1-1 and V is TRBV11-2; 7 bases agree with TRBD1. Germline V gene sequence: CDR1 SGHAT, CDR2 FQNNGV. The CDR3 consists of 14 residues. The junction had 13 bases not matched to a gene; V was cut back by 3 bases and J by 12 bases. The CDR3 here is CASSFGGQTRKTFF. The CDR3, as DNA: TGTGCCAGCAGCTTTGGGGGACAGACCCGGAAAACTTTCTTT. Based on the CDR3 plus reference TRBV11-2 and TRBJ1-1, the full variable domain is EAGVAQSPRYKIIEKRQSVAFWCNPISGHATLYWYQQILGQGPKLLIQFQNNGVVDDSQLPKDRFSAERLKGVDSTLKIQPAKLEDSAVYLCASSFGGQTRKTFFGQGTRLTVV.

V gene TRBV18 combines with J gene TRBJ1-1, with unresolved D. V lost 3 bases and J 4 bases, leaving 9 bases between the germline ends. The CDR3 length is 13 residues. The germline CDR1 and CDR2 sequences are KGHSH and LQKENI. DNA of the CDR3: TGTGCCAGCTCACCGATTCAGGCCACTGAAGCTTTCTTT. Its protein product is CASSPIQATEAFF.

The V call is TRBV15, the J call TRBJ1-4; TRBD1 matches 11 bases. Trimming removed 3 bases from V and 7 bases from J; junction bases left unmatched: 1. Germline CDR1 is LNHNV and CDR2 is YYDKDF (reference sequence). The CDR3 loop spans 14 amino acids. The CDR3, as DNA: TGTGCCACCAGCAGGGGACAGGGGGGTGAAAAACTGTTTTTT. This encodes CATSRGQGGEKLFF.

This chain links TRBV19 with TRBJ1-1; D is uncertain. This CDR3 spans 13 amino acids. V was clipped by 5 bases and J by 1 base, with 8 bases between them. Germline-derived CDR1 and CDR2 are LNHDA and SQIVND (reference sequence). The DNA for the CDR3 is TGTGCCAGTAGTGCAAACAAGAACACTGAAGCTTTCTTT. It specifies CASSANKNTEAFF.

The genes are TRBV7-8 and TRBJ1-2, with 7 bases fitting TRBD1. V dropped 4 bases and J dropped 5; count of bases not matched to a gene: 7. CDR1 and CDR2 (germline): SGHVS, FQNEAQ. There are 14 residues in the CDR3. The CDR3 sequence is CASSSTGQEYGYTF. CDR3 sequence (DNA): TGTGCCAGCAGCTCCACCGGACAGGAGTATGGCTACACCTTC.

This clone was picked up one time. This sequence joins TRBV30 and TRBJ2-4; TRBD2 aligns across 10 bases. The CDR3 has 16 amino acids. After removal of 3 bases from V and 0 bases from J, the junction contained 5 bases not matched to a gene. Germline-derived CDR1 and CDR2 are GTSNPN and SVGIG (reference sequence). CDR3 sequence: CAWRELAGGAKNIQYF. CDR3 in DNA: TGTGCCTGGAGGGAATTAGCGGGAGGAGCCAAAAACATTCAGTACTTC.

This chain joins TRBV11-2 and TRBJ2-7; TRBD2 matches at 9 bases. Looked up from germline, CDR1 is SGHAT and CDR2 is FQNNGV. This CDR3 spans 15 amino acids. The ends lost 1 base at V and 4 bases at J; junction bases unmatched: 5. The CDR3 sequence: CASSLASGRRYEQYF. The DNA of the CDR3 is TGTGCCAGCAGCTTAGCCAGCGGGAGGCGGTACGAGCAGTACTTC.

The chain recombines TRBV29-1 with TRBJ2-2; 9 nucleotides align to TRBD1. V lost 6 bases to trimming and J lost 3 bases; unmatched junction nucleotides: 5. The CDR3 loop spans 14 amino acids. The germline CDR1 and CDR2 sequences are SQVTM and ANQGSEA. As DNA, the CDR3 is TGCAGCGTGAGGACAGGGGTTGACACCGGGGAGCTGTTTTTT. It codes for CSVRTGVDTGELFF.